This TCR beta chain was sequenced during a study of blood T cells in healthy people across ages. The CDR3 spans 16 residues. Per the germline V gene, CDR1 is MNHNY and CDR2 is SVGAGI (reference sequence). Germline trimming cut 6 bases from V and 0 bases from J; bases unmatched to any gene: 7. This clonotype appeared many times. With a J-beta primer mix and a sample-barcoded 5' primer, a second PCR ran about 6 to 11 cycles. Via MiXCR, TCRdb re-called the 5' RACE reads, giving one row per CDR3 protein. The sample includes around 900,000 distinct CDR3 sequences, 29% of them seen just once. Source material: blood. The source is an elderly woman in good health. V gene TRBV6-6 combines with J gene TRBJ2-3, with 9 nucleotides matching TRBD2. The CDR3 is CASSLAGQYSTDTQYF. In DNA form, the CDR3 reads TGTGCCAGCAGCCTAGCGGGACAGTACAGCACAGATACGCAGTATTTT.